These 9 T cell receptor beta chains were sequenced from one sample in a study of CD8+ T cells in alopecia areata. Extracted RNA was reverse transcribed into cDNA, the sequencing template. Assay used: immunoSEQ multiplex PCR; TCRdb lists only in-frame clones, some missing. The repertoire holds more than 95,000 clones, with more than 75% as singletons. Treatment of the sample: oral pan-JAK inhibitor, 5-10 mg twice daily. The specimen comprised CD8+ T cells sorted from blood, sampled at week 34, from a patient treated with tofacitinib. Receptors were obtained from a human donor with alopecia areata.

In nucleotides, the CDR3 is TGTGCCAGCAGTTACGGGACTAGCGGGAATCTAGATACGCAGTATTTT. Amino acids: CASSYGTSGNLDTQYF. The chain is built from TRBV6-5 and TRBJ2-3; 13 bases fit TRBD2. Germline lookup yields CDR1 MNHEY and CDR2 SVGAGI. The ends lost 2 bases at V and 5 bases at J; junction bases unmatched: 4. The CDR3 is 16 amino acids.

This chain connects TRBV2 to TRBJ2-2; the D gene is possibly TRBD2 (5 bases). Germline CDR1 is SNHLY and CDR2 is FYNNEI. V dropped 1 base and J dropped 1 base, with 10 bases sitting between them. CDR3 length: 16 residues. Written as DNA, the CDR3 is TGTGCCAGCAGTGAAGGCCGGGAATTGAACACCGGGGAGCTGTTTTTT. Its translation is CASSEGRELNTGELFF.

The chain combines TRBV7-8 with TRBJ2-1, with no clear D. V lost 3 bases to trimming and J lost 8 bases, with 8 bases between them. This CDR3 is built from 12 residues. Germline-derived CDR1 and CDR2 are SGHVS and FQNEAQ. CDR3 protein: CASSLVGDEQFF. CDR3 sequence (DNA): TGTGCCAGCAGCTTGGTGGGCGATGAGCAGTTCTTC.

Of note for this clone: The same CDR3 arises from other DNA sequences in this sample as well. The chain joins TRBV7-9 to TRBJ1-5; D is uncertain. The CDR3 sequence is 15 residues long. V was cut by 4 bases and J by 7 bases, with 17 bases left in between. Per germline, CDR1 SEHNR and CDR2 FQNEAQ (reference sequence). CDR3 in amino acids: CASSSPESWVQPQHF. The CDR3, as DNA: TGTGCCAGCAGCTCCCCGGAGTCCTGGGTACAGCCCCAGCATTTT. The full variable domain, its missing parts supplied by reference TRBV7-9 and TRBJ1-5, is DTGVSQNPRHKITKRGQNVTFRCDPISEHNRLYWYRQTLGQGPEFLTYFQNEAQLEKSRLLSDRFSAERPKGSFSTLEIQRTEQGDSAMYLCASSSPESWVQPQHFGDGTRLSIL.

The CDR3 coding sequence is TGCAGCGTTGAAACCCCGGCCAGGTTGCCCCCGTATAGCTCCTACGAGCAGTACTTC. Protein: CSVETPARLPPYSSYEQYF. The rearrangement joins TRBV29-1 to TRBJ2-7; D is undetermined. The CDR3 covers 19 residues. The germline V gene encodes CDR1 SQVTM and CDR2 ANQGSEA. Trimming left V 2 bases short and J 0 bases short, with 26 bases between.

The chain employs TRBV2 and TRBJ1-6; D remains ambiguous. The germline gives CDR1 SNHLY, CDR2 FYNNEI. Trimming took 6 bases from V and 11 from J, leaving 14 bases between them. The CDR3 covers 13 residues. Here the CDR3 DNA reads TGTGCCAGCAGGACGAGTGAGGATCCACCCCTCCACTTT. This sequence encodes CASRTSEDPPLHF.

V usage is TRBV10-2 and J usage is TRBJ2-2, with D tentatively TRBD2 (6 bases). The V gene lost 3 bases and the J gene lost 6 bases, with 17 bases spanning the gap. This CDR3 region has 16 residues. Germline V lookup: CDR1 WSHSY, CDR2 SAAADI. Here the CDR3 DNA reads TGCGCCAGCAGTGATCAGGGCGGGGCCATACCCGGGGAGCTGTTTTTT. This gives the protein CASSDQGGAIPGELFF.

V gene TRBV6-1 combines with J gene TRBJ2-7; D might be TRBD2 (6 bases). The CDR3 extends over 15 amino acids. V shed 4 bases and J shed 3 bases, with 16 bases lying between them. CDR1 is MNHNS, CDR2 SASEGT, per germline. The CDR3 DNA follows: TGTGCCAGCAGTGCACCCGGGGGTTCGGTCTACGAGCAGTACTTC. Its protein is CASSAPGGSVYEQYF.

This clone turned up a few times. The genes are TRBV29-1 and TRBJ2-1; D could derive from TRBD1 or TRBD2 (5 bases each). Germline CDR1 SQVTM, CDR2 ANQGSEA. Deletions cut 7 bases from V and 2 bases from J, with 9 bases between. The CDR3 runs to 12 residues. The CDR3 nucleotides are TGCAGCGCCCGGGGCACCTACAATGAGCAGTTCTTC. Protein: CSARGTYNEQFF.